The 32 T cell receptor beta chains below come from one sample, sequenced in a study of identifying expanded T cells in peripheral blood. Using immunoSEQ multiplex PCR, the repertoire was profiled, and TCRdb retains in-frame clones only, with some absent. This table holds tens of thousands of clones, roughly 85% found once. Specimen: blood. These receptors all stem from a person aged 18 to 70 in good health.

The V gene is TRBV18, the J gene TRBJ2-7; 7 bases line up with TRBD2. This CDR3 has 12 residues. V shed 3 bases, J shed 6 bases, and the junction held 2 bases outside the gene matches. Germline CDR1 and CDR2: KGHSH and LQKENI. The CDR3 sequence is CASSPGGVEQYF. In DNA form, the CDR3 reads TGTGCCAGCTCACCTGGGGGGGTCGAGCAGTACTTC.

The sample holds one count of this clone. This chain connects TRBV18 to TRBJ1-3; tentative D call: TRBD1 (6 bases). Germline V CDR1 and CDR2: KGHSH, LQKENI. The CDR3 totals 16 residues. V gave up 3 bases and J gave up 0 bases, with 12 bases separating them. The CDR3 bases are TGTGCCAGCTCACCGCCGACAGGTATCTCTGGAAACACCATATATTTT. Protein sequence: CASSPPTGISGNTIYF.

This sequence joins TRBV27 and TRBJ1-1, with TRBD1 as a possible D gene (5 bases). The CDR3 spans 14 residues. V was cut by 10 bases and J by 1 base, with 16 bases left in between. Germline CDR1 is MNHEY and CDR2 is SMNVEV (reference sequence). In nucleotides, the CDR3 is TGTGCCACCCCTGGGGGGGGTTCGAACACTGAAGCTTTCTTT. Translation gives CATPGGGSNTEAFF.

This chain joins TRBV25-1 and TRBJ2-1, with 8 bases identical to TRBD1. After removal of 8 bases from V and 7 bases from J, the junction contained 7 bases not matched to a gene. Germline V gives CDR1 MGHDK, CDR2 SYGVNS. The CDR3 has 13 amino acids. The DNA for the CDR3 is TGTGCCAGCTCTGCAGGGGGCGGGAATGAGCAGTTCTTC. Translating it yields CASSAGGGNEQFF. The variable domain in full, completed from reference TRBV25-1 and TRBJ2-1, reads EADIYQTPRYLVIGTGKKITLECSQTMGHDKMYWYQQDPGMELHLIHYSYGVNSTEKGDLSSESTVSRIRTEHFPLTLESARPSHTSQYLCASSAGGGNEQFFGPGTRLTVL.

Points on this clone: The same CDR3 also results from other DNA sequences found in this sample. The chain recombines TRBV20-1 with TRBJ2-7; D gene uncertain. Germline CDR1 and CDR2: DFQATT and SNEGSKA (reference sequence). Deletions cut 2 bases from V and 4 bases from J, with 6 bases between. The CDR3 runs to 11 residues. The CDR3, as DNA: TGCAGTGCTAGACCCCTTTACGAGCAGTACTTC. Residues: CSARPLYEQYF.

A word on this clone: This specimen includes other DNA sequences encoding the same CDR3. This chain links TRBV5-1 with TRBJ2-7; no firm D call. The V gene lost 0 bases and the J gene lost 3 bases, with 4 bases spanning the gap. Germline assignment: CDR1 SGHRS and CDR2 YFSETQ. The CDR3 runs 12 residues. CDR3: CASSLGGYEQYF. CDR3 DNA: TGCGCCAGCAGCTTGGGCGGCTACGAGCAGTACTTC.

This sequence joins TRBV5-6 and TRBJ1-2; 8 bases fit TRBD1. Germline-derived CDR1 and CDR2 are SGHDT and YYEEEE. J was trimmed by 7 bases and V by 4 bases; bases with no gene match: 9. The CDR3 consists of 14 residues. CDR3 in DNA: TGTGCCAGCAGCATACCTCCAGGGGGCCGTGGCTACACCTTC. It yields the protein CASSIPPGGRGYTF.

The V and J genes are TRBV6-1 and TRBJ1-2; no clear D gene. Germline V lookup: CDR1 MNHNS, CDR2 SASEGT. Trimming removed 9 bases from V and 4 bases from J, with 12 bases in between. This CDR3 is 12 amino acids long. The DNA of the CDR3 is TGTGCCAGTGGGAACGGTCTCTATGGCTACACCTTC. As protein: CASGNGLYGYTF.

V usage is TRBV27 and J usage is TRBJ2-5; 9 bases match TRBD1. The CDR3 has 15 residues. The V and J ends lost 3 bases and 2 bases, in that order; junction bases with no gene match: 4. Germline-derived CDR1 and CDR2 are MNHEY and SMNVEV (reference sequence). The CDR3 bases are TGTGCCAGCAGTTTGGGACAGGGTAGTCAAGAGACCCAGTACTTC. Residues: CASSLGQGSQETQYF.

This clone was recorded once. V and J are TRBV18 and TRBJ1-3; D ambiguous. Germline V gene data show CDR1 as KGHSH and CDR2 as LQKENI. The length of the CDR3 is 15 residues. Trimming stripped 5 bases from V and 3 bases from J, with 14 bases between. CDR3 DNA: TGTGCCAGCTCATTCGACACGAGTAATGGAAACACCATATATTTT. This translates into CASSFDTSNGNTIYF.

The J gene is TRBJ1-6, the V gene TRBV30; the D is unclear. Germline assignment: CDR1 GTSNPN and CDR2 SVGIG (reference sequence). The CDR3 sequence is 14 residues long. V lost 2 bases, J lost 5 bases, and 10 bases lay in between. The CDR3: CAWSPGFDNSPLHF. CDR3 DNA: TGTGCCTGGAGTCCGGGTTTCGATAATTCACCCCTCCACTTT.

This sequence joins TRBV2 and TRBJ2-7; 12 bases are shared with TRBD1. Germline CDR1 SNHLY, CDR2 FYNNEI. The V segment lost 3 bases and the J segment 4 bases; nucleotides outside the gene matches: 7. CDR3 size: 16 residues. This CDR3 is CASSDAGTGGDYEQYF. The CDR3, as DNA: TGTGCCAGCAGTGACGCCGGGACAGGGGGCGATTACGAGCAGTACTTC.

This clone turned up a few times. The rearrangement links TRBV6-1 to TRBJ1-2, with D possibly TRBD1 on 6 matching bases. The CDR3 contains 15 residues. Trimming cost V 0 bases and J 5 bases, with 13 bases left between them. In germline, CDR1 is MNHNS, CDR2 SASEGT. Written as DNA, the CDR3 is TGTGCCAGCAGTGAAGCGCGGGGGCAAGGATATGGCTACACCTTC. The encoded protein is CASSEARGQGYGYTF.

With regard to this clone: Only one base separates this from a far larger clonotype, so it likely reflects a read error. Additional DNA sequences in this sample encode the identical CDR3. The V gene is TRBV5-1, the J gene TRBJ1-1, with a possible D match to TRBD1 (5 bases). Germline CDR1 is SGHRS and CDR2 is YFSETQ. Trimming took 0 bases from V and 2 from J, leaving 11 bases between them. CDR3 length: 15 residues. In nucleotides, the CDR3 is TGCGCCAGCAGCTTGGTACTCCAGGGTAACACTGAAGCTTTCTTT. Protein sequence: CASSLVLQGNTEAFF. Full variable domain (missing parts from reference TRBV5-1 and TRBJ1-1): KAGVTQTPRYLIKTRGQQVTLSCSPISGHRSVSWYQQTPGQGLQFLFEYFSETQRNKGNFPGRFSGRQFSNSRSEMNVSTLELGDSALYLCASSLVLQGNTEAFFGQGTRLTVV.

This clone turned up a few times. The J gene is TRBJ2-7, the V gene TRBV7-9; D unclear. This CDR3 region has 12 residues. Between the trimmed V and J ends, which lost 5 bases and 0 bases, there was a span of 5 bases. Germline V gene lookup returns CDR1 SEHNR and CDR2 FQNEAQ (reference sequence). CDR3 sequence reads: CASSQSSYEQYF. The CDR3 DNA sequence: TGTGCCAGCAGCCAGAGCTCCTACGAGCAGTACTTC.

This clone has just a few counts. The chain has TRBV7-2 and TRBJ2-1; D is tentatively TRBD1 or TRBD2 (5 bases each). The germline V and J ends were trimmed by 0 bases and 15 bases, with 15 bases remaining between them. The CDR3 consists of 13 residues. Germline V gene data show CDR1 as SGHTA and CDR2 as FQGNSA. CDR3 sequence: CASSLAQAAGTFF. Written as DNA, the CDR3 is TGTGCCAGCAGCTTAGCCCAGGCCGCAGGGACGTTCTTC.

The chain links TRBV7-2 to TRBJ1-2; D remains unclear. The CDR3 is 17 amino acids. V was cut by 3 bases and J by 4 bases, with 21 bases left in between. CDR1 is SGHTA and CDR2 is FQGNSA in the germline V gene. CDR3 protein: CASSFSLSQAPSYGYTF. The CDR3 bases are TGTGCCAGCAGCTTTTCCCTCTCCCAAGCCCCGAGCTATGGCTACACCTTC. Complete variable domain (other parts from reference TRBV7-2 and TRBJ1-2): GAGVSQSPSNKVTEKGKDVELRCDPISGHTALYWYRQSLGQGLEFLIYFQGNSAPDKSGLPSDRFSAERTGGSVSTLTIQRTQQEDSAVYLCASSFSLSQAPSYGYTFGSGTRLTVV.

V and J are TRBV16 and TRBJ1-6, with TRBD1 identical over 9 bases. The CDR3 sequence is 17 residues long. The germline CDR1 and CDR2 sequences are KGHSY and FQNENV. Unmatched junction bases numbered 7, after V lost 0 bases and J lost 7 bases. For the CDR3, the DNA is TGTGCCAGCAGCCAATCGCTGGGGACAGGGTGGAATTCACCCCTCCACTTT. As protein: CASSQSLGTGWNSPLHF.

This clone appeared a few times. The chain joins TRBV14 to TRBJ1-1, with D unresolved. The CDR3 length is 15 residues. V lost 5 bases to trimming and J lost 3 bases, with 16 bases between them. The germline V gene has CDR1 SGHDN and CDR2 FVKESK. CDR3 coding DNA: TGTGCCAGCAGCGCTATATCGAAGAGGTACACTGAAGCTTTCTTT. This encodes CASSAISKRYTEAFF. Drawing the rest from reference TRBV14 and TRBJ1-1, the complete variable domain is EAGVTQFPSHSVIEKGQTVTLRCDPISGHDNLYWYRRVMGKEIKFLLHFVKESKQDESGMPNNRFLAERTGGTYSTLKVQPAELEDSGVYFCASSAISKRYTEAFFGQGTRLTVV.

The chain links TRBV11-3 to TRBJ2-3; 8 bases are shared with TRBD1. Germline values: CDR1 SGHNT, CDR2 YENEEA. The trim removed 0 bases at V and 2 bases at J, leaving 4 bases unmatched. This CDR3 contains 16 residues. CDR3 sequence (DNA): TGTGCCAGCAGCTTAGATACGACAGGGGTCACAGATACGCAGTATTTT. Translation: CASSLDTTGVTDTQYF. The variable domain in full, completed from reference TRBV11-3 and TRBJ2-3, reads EAGVVQSPRYKIIEKKQPVAFWCNPISGHNTLYWYLQNLGQGPELLIRYENEEAVDDSQLPKDRFSAERLKGVDSTLKIQPAELGDSAVYLCASSLDTTGVTDTQYFGPGTRLTVL.

The chain links TRBV5-1 to TRBJ1-1; tentative D call: TRBD1 (5 bases). CDR1 is SGHRS, CDR2 YFSETQ, per germline. Trimming took off 7 bases at V and 4 bases at J, with 8 bases between the two ends. The CDR3 is 11 residues long. CDR3 sequence (DNA): TGCGCCAGCCGGGGGGGCACTGAAGCTTTCTTT. Translating gives CASRGGTEAFF. Looking up the rest from reference TRBV5-1 and TRBJ1-1 gives the full variable domain: KAGVTQTPRYLIKTRGQQVTLSCSPISGHRSVSWYQQTPGQGLQFLFEYFSETQRNKGNFPGRFSGRQFSNSRSEMNVSTLELGDSALYLCASRGGTEAFFGQGTRLTVV.

The V call is TRBV9, the J call TRBJ1-6; tentatively, D is TRBD1 (6 bases). V was cut by 0 bases and J by 14 bases, with 12 bases left in between. CDR3 length equals 13 residues. Germline V gene data show CDR1 as SGDLS and CDR2 as YYNGEE. CDR3 region: CASSVDRASSLHF. The CDR3 bases are TGTGCCAGCAGCGTAGACAGGGCCAGCTCCCTCCACTTT.

The chain joins TRBV19 to TRBJ2-5; D may be TRBD1 (6 bases). The germline gives CDR1 LNHDA, CDR2 SQIVND (reference sequence). Trimming shortened V by 5 bases and J by 3 bases, and 13 bases separated the two germline ends. The CDR3 runs to 14 residues. The CDR3 reads CASSAWTAKETQYF. CDR3 in DNA: TGTGCCAGTAGTGCGTGGACAGCTAAAGAGACCCAGTACTTC.

The V and J genes are TRBV5-1 and TRBJ1-1, with unresolved D. V was clipped by 1 base and J by 5 bases, with 6 bases between them. CDR3 length: 12 amino acids. Germline V gene sequence: CDR1 SGHRS, CDR2 YFSETQ. The chain's CDR3 is CASSLLGTEAFF. Written as DNA, the CDR3 is TGCGCCAGCAGCTTGCTCGGGACTGAAGCTTTCTTT.

The chain employs TRBV5-1 and TRBJ1-4; the D gene is possibly TRBD1 (5 bases). This CDR3 is 16 amino acids long. Per germline, CDR1 SGHRS and CDR2 YFSETQ. The V and J ends lost 2 bases and 3 bases respectively, with 14 bases between them. The CDR3 coding sequence is TGCGCCAGCAGCTTTAGTGCAGGGATCGCTAATGAAAAACTGTTTTTT. Its translation is CASSFSAGIANEKLFF.

The chain recombines TRBV7-8 with TRBJ2-7; TRBD1 is a possible D gene (6 bases). CDR1 SGHVS and CDR2 FQNEAQ come from the germline V gene. This CDR3 contains 13 residues. V was pared by 5 bases and J by 3 bases, with 11 bases between. In DNA, the CDR3 is TGTGCCAGCAGCCGCACACAGGGCTACGAGCAGTACTTC. This codes for CASSRTQGYEQYF.

The chain joins TRBV7-9 to TRBJ2-5; D call uncertain. Germline V CDR1 and CDR2: SEHNR, FQNEAQ (reference sequence). V lost 5 bases to trimming and J lost 5 bases, with 15 bases between them. CDR3 length: 14 residues. CDR3 in DNA: TGTGCCAGCAGCCAATATAAGTCGGGTGAGACCCAGTACTTC. This codes for CASSQYKSGETQYF.

This rearrangement joins TRBV18 to TRBJ2-1, with 9 positions matching TRBD1. CDR1 and CDR2 from the germline V gene are KGHSH and LQKENI. The CDR3 runs 17 residues. Trimming at V came to 0 bases and at J to 6 bases, leaving 9 bases not matched to a gene. The CDR3 DNA is TGTGCCAGCTCACCACCTAGTACGGGACAGGGAGGCAATGAGCAGTTCTTC. It specifies CASSPPSTGQGGNEQFF.

V gene TRBV7-9 combines with J gene TRBJ1-4, with D unclear. The germline V gene has CDR1 SEHNR and CDR2 FQNEAQ (reference sequence). The CDR3 consists of 12 residues. Trimming took 0 bases from V and 8 from J, leaving 4 bases between them. CDR3 sequence reads: CASSLALEKLFF. The DNA of the CDR3 is TGTGCCAGCAGCTTAGCCCTCGAAAAACTGTTTTTT. Drawing the rest from reference TRBV7-9 and TRBJ1-4, the complete variable domain is DTGVSQNPRHKITKRGQNVTFRCDPISEHNRLYWYRQTLGQGPEFLTYFQNEAQLEKSRLLSDRFSAERPKGSFSTLEIQRTEQGDSAMYLCASSLALEKLFFGSGTQLSVL.

With regard to this clone: This sample also contains other DNA sequences that code for the same CDR3. V and J are TRBV6-1 and TRBJ1-6; no clear D gene. The CDR3 covers 11 residues. The V gene's germline CDR1 is MNHNS and CDR2 SASEGT. Trimming pared 5 bases from V and 11 bases from J, leaving 7 bases between. Written as DNA, the CDR3 is TGTGCCAGCAGTACGACAACACCCCTCCACTTT. Protein sequence: CASSTTTPLHF.

V and J are TRBV5-1 and TRBJ2-7; D may be TRBD1 (6 bases). The germline V gene encodes CDR1 SGHRS and CDR2 YFSETQ. This CDR3 contains 14 residues. V was clipped by 4 bases and J by 2 bases, with 13 bases between them. The CDR3 reads CASSEGQLAYEQYF. In DNA form, the CDR3 reads TGCGCCAGCAGCGAAGGACAGTTGGCCTACGAGCAGTACTTC.

This rearrangement joins TRBV7-2 to TRBJ2-2, with TRBD1 identical over 7 bases. With 1 base clipped from V and 5 bases from J, the junction kept 10 bases outside the gene matches. CDR3 size: 17 residues. The germline V gene has CDR1 SGHTA and CDR2 FQGNSA. CDR3 protein: CASSLERVGQTTGELFF. CDR3 sequence (DNA): TGTGCCAGCAGCTTAGAACGGGTGGGACAGACAACCGGGGAGCTGTTTTTT.